This T cell receptor (beta chain) appears in the sequencing data of a study of OX40 agonist ivuxolimab in advanced cancers. Whole-study context: Ivuxolimab is a fully human IgG2 antibody that activates OX40 (CD134).

The assay was immunoSEQ multiplex PCR, and TCRdb's table has in-frame clones only and misses some. The profile covers tens of thousands of clones, with roughly 80% appearing a single time and 1.6% taken by the ten largest. The CDR3 runs 17 residues. Germline lookup yields CDR1 KGHSH and CDR2 LQKENI. The ends lost 3 bases at V and 2 bases at J; junction bases unmatched: 12. This chain links TRBV18 with TRBJ2-5, with 7 nucleotides matching TRBD1. The clonotype was recovered from an adult with an advanced solid tumor such as melanoma, head and neck, liver or kidney cancer. The source was CD4+ or CD8+ T cells sorted from blood, collected in a trial of the OX40 agonist ivuxolimab. CDR3 amino acids: CASSPDTLGDSQETQYF. The CDR3 DNA reads TGTGCCAGCTCACCCGACACGCTAGGGGACAGTCAAGAGACCCAGTACTTC. The full variable domain, its missing parts supplied by reference TRBV18 and TRBJ2-5, is NAGVMQNPRHLVRRRGQEARLRCSPMKGHSHVYWYRQLPEEGLKFMVYLQKENIIDESGMPKERFSAEFPKEGPSILRIQQVVRGDSAAYFCASSPDTLGDSQETQYFGPGTRLLVL.